This T cell receptor (beta chain) emerged from a study of T cell repertoires in cytomegalovirus infection. V was clipped by 10 bases and J by 8 bases, with 14 bases between them. In germline, CDR1 is SGHTA, CDR2 FQGNSA. The CDR3 is 11 amino acids. TCRdb redid the calling of the reads with MiXCR, one entry per CDR3 protein. Of roughly 230,000 distinct CDR3 sequences in the sample, approximately 24% were seen once. This clonotype was seen at least ten times. The receptor was derived from a human donor in good health (CMV status not recorded). Some clones in this sample may be carry-over from other donors' samples. The genes are TRBV7-2 and TRBJ1-2; no clear D. Sequenced: CD8+ T cells from PBMCs. The CDR3 bases are TGTGCCATCCAACTAGGGCCGGGCTACACCTTC. Protein product: CAIQLGPGYTF.